This T cell receptor beta chain was observed in a study of T cell repertoires in cytomegalovirus infection. Study as a whole: Public TCR beta signatures marked donors with CMV infection and the matching HLA.

TCRdb recomputed calls from the reads with MiXCR, one row per CDR3 protein. The table includes 300,000 to 400,000 distinct CDR3 sequences, more than 8% detected once. This CDR3 spans 14 amino acids. Germline V gene data show CDR1 as SEHNR and CDR2 as FQNEAQ (reference sequence). The germline V and J ends were trimmed by 5 bases and 1 base, with 8 bases remaining between them. Comment on this clonotype: The antigen is unknown.

The study's findings and limits: Ex vivo, HLA-C-restricted CMV-specific TCR beta clonotypes prevailed over the rest of the response.

This clonotype was sampled from a human donor in good health (CMV status not recorded). Some clones in this sample may be carry-over from other donors' samples. This chain joins TRBV7-9 and TRBJ2-2; D is unclear. Sample: PBMCs. The CDR3: CASSQYENTGELFF. The DNA of the CDR3 is TGTGCCAGCAGCCAGTACGAGAACACCGGGGAGCTGTTTTTT.